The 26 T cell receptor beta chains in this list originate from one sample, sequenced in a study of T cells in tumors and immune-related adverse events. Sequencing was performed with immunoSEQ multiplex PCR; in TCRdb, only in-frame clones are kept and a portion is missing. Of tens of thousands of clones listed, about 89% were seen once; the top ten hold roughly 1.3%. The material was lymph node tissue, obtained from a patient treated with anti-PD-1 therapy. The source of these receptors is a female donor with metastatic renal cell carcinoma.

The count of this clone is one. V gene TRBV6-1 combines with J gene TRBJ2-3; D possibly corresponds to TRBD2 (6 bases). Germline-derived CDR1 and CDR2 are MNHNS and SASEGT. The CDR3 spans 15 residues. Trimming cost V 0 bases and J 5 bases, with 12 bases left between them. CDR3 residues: CASSEAWRGGDTQYF. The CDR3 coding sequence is TGTGCCAGCAGTGAAGCTTGGCGGGGTGGAGATACGCAGTATTTT.

The CDR3 region has the DNA TGCGCCAGCAGCCAAGACCCCTCCCTGGATGAGCAGTTCTTC. Amino acid sequence: CASSQDPSLDEQFF. This chain uses TRBV4-1 with TRBJ2-1; D is uncertain. Germline loops: CDR1 MGHRA, CDR2 YSYEKL. V lost 0 bases, J lost 8 bases, and 11 bases lay in between. The CDR3 spans 14 residues.

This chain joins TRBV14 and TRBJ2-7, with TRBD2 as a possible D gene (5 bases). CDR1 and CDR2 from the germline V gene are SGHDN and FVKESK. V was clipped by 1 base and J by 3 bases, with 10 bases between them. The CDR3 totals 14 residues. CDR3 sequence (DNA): TGTGCCAGCAGCCAAGCGAGGGCCTTCTACGAGCAGTACTTC. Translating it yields CASSQARAFYEQYF.

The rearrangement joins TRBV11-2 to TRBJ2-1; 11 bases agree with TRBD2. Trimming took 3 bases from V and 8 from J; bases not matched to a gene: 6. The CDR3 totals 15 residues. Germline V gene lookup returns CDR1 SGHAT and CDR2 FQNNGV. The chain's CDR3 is CASSFLAGGPDEQFF. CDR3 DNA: TGTGCCAGCAGCTTCTTAGCGGGAGGGCCTGATGAGCAGTTCTTC. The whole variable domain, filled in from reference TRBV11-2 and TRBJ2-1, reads EAGVAQSPRYKIIEKRQSVAFWCNPISGHATLYWYQQILGQGPKLLIQFQNNGVVDDSQLPKDRFSAERLKGVDSTLKIQPAKLEDSAVYLCASSFLAGGPDEQFFGPGTRLTVL.

The CDR3, as DNA: TGTGCCAGCAGGAGTTGGACAGTTCCAAAAGCTTTCTTT. Its protein product is CASRSWTVPKAFF. This chain uses TRBV13 with TRBJ1-1; D possibly corresponds to TRBD1 (6 bases). The V end was cut by 6 bases, the J end by 9 bases, with 17 bases between. Germline CDR1 reads PRHDT; CDR2 reads FYEKMQ (reference sequence). This CDR3 contains 13 residues.

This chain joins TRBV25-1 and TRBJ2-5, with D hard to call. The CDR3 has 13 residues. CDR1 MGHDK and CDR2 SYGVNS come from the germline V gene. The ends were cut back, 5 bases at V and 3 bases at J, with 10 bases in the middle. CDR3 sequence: CASSSYQKETQYF. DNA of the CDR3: TGTGCCAGCAGTTCTTACCAAAAAGAGACCCAGTACTTC.

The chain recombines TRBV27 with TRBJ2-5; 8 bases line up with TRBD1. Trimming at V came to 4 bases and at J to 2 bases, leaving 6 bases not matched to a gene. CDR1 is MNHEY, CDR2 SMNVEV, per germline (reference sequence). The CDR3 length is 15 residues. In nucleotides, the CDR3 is TGTGCCAGCAGTTCCTGGACAGGGAGTCAAGAGACCCAGTACTTC. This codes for CASSSWTGSQETQYF.

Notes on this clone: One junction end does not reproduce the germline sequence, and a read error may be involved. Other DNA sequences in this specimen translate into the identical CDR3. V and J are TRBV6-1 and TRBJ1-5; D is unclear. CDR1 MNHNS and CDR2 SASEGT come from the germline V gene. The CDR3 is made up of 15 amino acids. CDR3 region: CASSVPPLSNQPQHF. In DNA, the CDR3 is TGTGCCAGCAGTGTCCCCCCCCTTAGCAATCAGCCTCAGCATTTT.

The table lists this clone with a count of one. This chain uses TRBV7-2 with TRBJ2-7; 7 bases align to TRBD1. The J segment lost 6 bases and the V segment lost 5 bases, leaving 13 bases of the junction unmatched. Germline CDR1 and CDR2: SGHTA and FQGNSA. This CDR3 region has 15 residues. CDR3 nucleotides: TGTGCCAGCAGCGTCCGATTTACAGGGGAGAGCGAGCAGTACTTC. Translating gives CASSVRFTGESEQYF.

CDR3 protein: CAISPGRARTSGNTIYF. CDR3 nucleotide sequence: TGTGCCATCAGTCCGGGTAGGGCCAGAACCTCTGGAAACACCATATATTTT. The genes are TRBV10-3 and TRBJ1-3, with D unclear. Germline CDR1 reads ENHRY; CDR2 reads SYGVKD. Trimming pared 5 bases from V and 0 bases from J, leaving 17 bases between. There are 17 residues in the CDR3.

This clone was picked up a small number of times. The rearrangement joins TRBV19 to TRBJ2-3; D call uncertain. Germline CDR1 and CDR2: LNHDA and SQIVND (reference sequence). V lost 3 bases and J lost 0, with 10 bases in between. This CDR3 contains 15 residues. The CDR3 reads CASSMRRLSTDTQYF. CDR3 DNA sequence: TGTGCCAGTAGTATGAGGAGACTTAGCACAGATACGCAGTATTTT.

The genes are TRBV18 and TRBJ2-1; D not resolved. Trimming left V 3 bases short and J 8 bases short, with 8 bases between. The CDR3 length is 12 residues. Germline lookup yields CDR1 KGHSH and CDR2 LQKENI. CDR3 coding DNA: TGTGCCAGCTCACCCCGCGGCGATGAGCAGTTCTTC. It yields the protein CASSPRGDEQFF.

The CDR3 spells CASSYSRDNTEAFF. The CDR3 DNA reads as TGTGCCAGCAGTTACTCCAGGGATAACACTGAAGCTTTCTTT. V is TRBV6-6 and J is TRBJ1-1; tentatively, D is TRBD1 (5 bases). The length of the CDR3 is 14 residues. Per germline, CDR1 MNHNY and CDR2 SVGAGI (reference sequence). Between the trimmed V and J ends, which lost 0 bases and 2 bases, there was a span of 7 bases.

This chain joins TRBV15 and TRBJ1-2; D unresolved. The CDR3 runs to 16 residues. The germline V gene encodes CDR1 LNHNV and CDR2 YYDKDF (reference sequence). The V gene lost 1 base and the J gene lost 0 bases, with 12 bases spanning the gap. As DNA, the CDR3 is TGTGCCACCAGCAGAGTGTTCAGCGCTACTAACTATGGCTACACCTTC. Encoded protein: CATSRVFSATNYGYTF.

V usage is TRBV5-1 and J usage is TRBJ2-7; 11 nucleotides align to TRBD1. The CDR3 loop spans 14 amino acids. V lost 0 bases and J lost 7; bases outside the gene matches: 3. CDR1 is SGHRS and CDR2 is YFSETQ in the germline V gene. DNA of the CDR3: TGCGCCAGCAGCTTGGGCAGGGACAGGGGGGAGCAGTACTTC. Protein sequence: CASSLGRDRGEQYF.

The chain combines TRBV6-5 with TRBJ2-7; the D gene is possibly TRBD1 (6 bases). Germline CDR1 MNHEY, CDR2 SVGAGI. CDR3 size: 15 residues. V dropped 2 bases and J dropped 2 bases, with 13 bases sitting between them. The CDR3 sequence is CASSYLGANTYEQYF. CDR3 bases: TGTGCCAGCAGTTACCTGGGGGCCAACACCTACGAGCAGTACTTC.

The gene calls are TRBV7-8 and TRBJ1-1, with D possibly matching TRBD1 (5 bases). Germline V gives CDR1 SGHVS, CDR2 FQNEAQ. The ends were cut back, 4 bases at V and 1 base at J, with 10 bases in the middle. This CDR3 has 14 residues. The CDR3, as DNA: TGTGCCAGCAGCTCAGAGGGGCAGAACACTGAAGCTTTCTTT. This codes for CASSSEGQNTEAFF.

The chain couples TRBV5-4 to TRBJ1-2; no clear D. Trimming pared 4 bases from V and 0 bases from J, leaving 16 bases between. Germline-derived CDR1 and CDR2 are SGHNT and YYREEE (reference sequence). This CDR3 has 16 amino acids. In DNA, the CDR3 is TGTGCCAGCAGCCCAACTTTGTACGAAACTAACTATGGCTACACCTTC. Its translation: CASSPTLYETNYGYTF.

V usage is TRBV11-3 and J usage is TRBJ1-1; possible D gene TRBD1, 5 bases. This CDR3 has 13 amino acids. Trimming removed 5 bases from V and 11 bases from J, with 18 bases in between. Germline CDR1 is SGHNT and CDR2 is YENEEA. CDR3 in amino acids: CASSRGTPSGAFF. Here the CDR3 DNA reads TGTGCCAGCAGCCGCGGGACTCCCAGTGGGGCTTTCTTT.

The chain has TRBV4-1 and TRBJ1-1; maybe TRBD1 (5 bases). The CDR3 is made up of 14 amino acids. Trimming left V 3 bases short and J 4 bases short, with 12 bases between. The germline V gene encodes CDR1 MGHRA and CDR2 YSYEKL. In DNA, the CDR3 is TGCGCCAGCAGCCATGTCGGCAGGGTCACTGAAGCTTTCTTT. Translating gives CASSHVGRVTEAFF.

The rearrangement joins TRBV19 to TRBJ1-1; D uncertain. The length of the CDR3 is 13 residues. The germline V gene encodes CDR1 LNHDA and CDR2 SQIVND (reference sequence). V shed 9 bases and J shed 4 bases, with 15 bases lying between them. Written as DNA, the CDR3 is TGTGCCAGCCTTATCGGACGGGGCACTGAAGCTTTCTTT. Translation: CASLIGRGTEAFF.

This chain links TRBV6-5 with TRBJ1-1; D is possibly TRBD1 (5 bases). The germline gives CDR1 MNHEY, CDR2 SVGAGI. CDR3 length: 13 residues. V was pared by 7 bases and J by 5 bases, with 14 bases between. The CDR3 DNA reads TGTGCCAGCACCCAATCCAGGGATACTGAAGCTTTCTTT. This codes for CASTQSRDTEAFF.

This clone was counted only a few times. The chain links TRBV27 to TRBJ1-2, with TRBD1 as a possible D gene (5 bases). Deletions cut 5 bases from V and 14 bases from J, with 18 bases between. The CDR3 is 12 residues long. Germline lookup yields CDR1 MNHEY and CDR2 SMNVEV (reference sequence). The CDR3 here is CASSPPGGRFTF. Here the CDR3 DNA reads TGTGCCAGCAGTCCCCCGGGGGGACGATTTACCTTC.

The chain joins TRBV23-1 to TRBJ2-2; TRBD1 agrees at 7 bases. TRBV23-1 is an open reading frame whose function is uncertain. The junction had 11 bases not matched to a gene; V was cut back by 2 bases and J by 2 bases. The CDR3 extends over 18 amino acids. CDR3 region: CASSQPFSGTANTGELFF. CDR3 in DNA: TGCGCCAGCAGTCAACCCTTTTCTGGGACAGCCAACACCGGGGAGCTGTTTTTT.

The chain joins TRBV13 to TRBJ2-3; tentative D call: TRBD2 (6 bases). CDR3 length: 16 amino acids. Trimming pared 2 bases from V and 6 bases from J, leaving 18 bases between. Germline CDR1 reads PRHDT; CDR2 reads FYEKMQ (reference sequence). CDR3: CASSLREAYSTDTQYF. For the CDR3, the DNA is TGTGCCAGCAGCTTAAGGGAGGCCTACAGTACGGATACGCAGTATTTT.

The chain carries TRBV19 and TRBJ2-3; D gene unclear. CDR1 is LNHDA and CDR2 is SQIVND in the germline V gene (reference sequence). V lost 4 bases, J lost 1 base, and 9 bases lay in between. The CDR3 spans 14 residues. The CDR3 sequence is CASSSTPRTDTQYF. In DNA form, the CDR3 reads TGTGCCAGTAGTAGTACCCCCCGCACAGATACGCAGTATTTT.